The 10 T cell receptor beta chains below were found in one sample sequenced in a study of OX40 agonist ivuxolimab in advanced cancers. Sequencing was performed with immunoSEQ multiplex PCR; in TCRdb, only in-frame clones are kept and a portion is missing. In the table there are fewer than 85,000 clones, approximately 86% of which are singletons. The sequencing used CD4+ or CD8+ T cells sorted from blood, collected in a trial of the OX40 agonist ivuxolimab. These receptors came from an adult with an advanced solid tumor such as melanoma, head and neck, liver or kidney cancer.

This clone was detected once. The chain links TRBV9 to TRBJ2-1; D not resolved. V dropped 4 bases and J dropped 7 bases, with 12 bases sitting between them. Germline CDR1 SGDLS, CDR2 YYNGEE. The CDR3 has 13 residues. CDR3 amino acids: CASSRSGLNEQFF. CDR3 sequence (DNA): TGTGCCAGCAGCCGATCCGGGTTAAATGAGCAGTTCTTC.

J is TRBJ2-5 and V is TRBV11-2; no firm D call. Trimming removed 0 bases from V and 7 bases from J, with 24 bases in between. The CDR3 has 18 amino acids. Germline V gives CDR1 SGHAT, CDR2 FQNNGV. CDR3 in amino acids: CASSLDYAGPSPERTQYF. DNA for the CDR3: TGTGCCAGCAGCTTAGATTATGCCGGGCCTTCTCCCGAGCGGACCCAGTACTTC. The full variable domain, completed using reference TRBV11-2 and TRBJ2-5, is EAGVAQSPRYKIIEKRQSVAFWCNPISGHATLYWYQQILGQGPKLLIQFQNNGVVDDSQLPKDRFSAERLKGVDSTLKIQPAKLEDSAVYLCASSLDYAGPSPERTQYFGPGTRLLVL.

The J gene is TRBJ2-1, the V gene TRBV29-1, with a possible D match to TRBD1 (5 bases). The CDR3 covers 12 residues. V gave up 7 bases and J gave up 3 bases, with 10 bases separating them. Looked up from germline, CDR1 is SQVTM and CDR2 is ANQGSEA. The CDR3 region is CSGGQSYNEQFF. Written as DNA, the CDR3 is TGCAGCGGCGGACAAAGCTACAATGAGCAGTTCTTC.

V and J are TRBV30 and TRBJ1-5; weak D call: TRBD1 (5 bases). The CDR3 has 13 amino acids. Germline loops: CDR1 GTSNPN, CDR2 SVGIG (reference sequence). V was cut by 4 bases and J by 2 bases, with 9 bases left in between. CDR3: CAWNQGGNQPQHF. The CDR3 DNA follows: TGTGCCTGGAACCAGGGTGGCAATCAGCCCCAGCATTTT.

The chain uses TRBV15 and TRBJ1-4, with D possibly matching TRBD1 (5 bases). Germline lookup yields CDR1 LNHNV and CDR2 YYDKDF (reference sequence). This CDR3 region has 14 residues. V was cut by 1 base and J by 3 bases, with 6 bases left in between. CDR3 region: CATSRGGANEKLFF. In DNA form, the CDR3 reads TGTGCCACCAGCAGAGGAGGGGCTAATGAAAAACTGTTTTTT.

This clone showed up just a few times. The chain carries TRBV12-5 and TRBJ2-3; the D call may be TRBD1 or TRBD2 (5 bases each). V was trimmed by 4 bases and J by 6 bases, leaving 23 bases between them. Germline lookup yields CDR1 LGHNT and CDR2 FRNRAP. The CDR3 has 17 residues. CDR3 protein: CASGWVRDGITSDTQYF. As DNA, the CDR3 is TGTGCTAGTGGTTGGGTCCGGGACGGAATCACGTCGGATACGCAGTATTTT.

Remarks on this clone: The same CDR3 also results from other DNA sequences found in this sample. The genes are TRBV11-2 and TRBJ2-6, with a possible D match to TRBD2 (6 bases). The V and J ends lost 4 bases and 2 bases respectively, with 12 bases between them. The length of the CDR3 is 16 residues. Germline V gives CDR1 SGHAT, CDR2 FQNNGV. DNA for the CDR3: TGTGCCAGCAGCTCGCGGGACCGCACTGGGGCCAACGTCCTGACTTTC. It specifies CASSSRDRTGANVLTF. The full variable domain, completed using reference TRBV11-2 and TRBJ2-6, is EAGVAQSPRYKIIEKRQSVAFWCNPISGHATLYWYQQILGQGPKLLIQFQNNGVVDDSQLPKDRFSAERLKGVDSTLKIQPAKLEDSAVYLCASSSRDRTGANVLTFGAGSRLTVL.

The genes are TRBV7-9 and TRBJ1-3, with no clear D. Trimming removed 2 bases at V and 10 bases at J, with 12 bases between. Germline loops: CDR1 SEHNR, CDR2 FQNEAQ (reference sequence). The CDR3 loop spans 13 amino acids. The CDR3 sequence is CASSLMVSTTIYF. The CDR3 DNA is TGTGCCAGCAGCTTAATGGTTTCGACTACCATATATTTT.

V usage is TRBV6-5 and J usage is TRBJ1-4; D is possibly TRBD1 (5 bases). CDR1 and CDR2 from the germline V gene are MNHEY and SVGAGI. The CDR3 is 12 amino acids. With 7 bases removed from V and 6 bases from J, the gap between germline ends came to 9 bases. The CDR3 loop is CASTGRDEKLFF. The CDR3, as DNA: TGTGCCAGCACGGGCAGGGATGAAAAACTGTTTTTT.

The gene calls are TRBV6-5 and TRBJ2-7; 9 bases fit TRBD1. The V segment lost 7 bases and the J segment 2 bases; nucleotides outside the gene matches: 9. There are 15 residues in the CDR3. From germline, CDR1 is MNHEY and CDR2 SVGAGI. CDR3 DNA sequence: TGTGCCAGCACCGGGTGGGGACAGGGCCCCTACGAGCAGTACTTC. This translates into CASTGWGQGPYEQYF.